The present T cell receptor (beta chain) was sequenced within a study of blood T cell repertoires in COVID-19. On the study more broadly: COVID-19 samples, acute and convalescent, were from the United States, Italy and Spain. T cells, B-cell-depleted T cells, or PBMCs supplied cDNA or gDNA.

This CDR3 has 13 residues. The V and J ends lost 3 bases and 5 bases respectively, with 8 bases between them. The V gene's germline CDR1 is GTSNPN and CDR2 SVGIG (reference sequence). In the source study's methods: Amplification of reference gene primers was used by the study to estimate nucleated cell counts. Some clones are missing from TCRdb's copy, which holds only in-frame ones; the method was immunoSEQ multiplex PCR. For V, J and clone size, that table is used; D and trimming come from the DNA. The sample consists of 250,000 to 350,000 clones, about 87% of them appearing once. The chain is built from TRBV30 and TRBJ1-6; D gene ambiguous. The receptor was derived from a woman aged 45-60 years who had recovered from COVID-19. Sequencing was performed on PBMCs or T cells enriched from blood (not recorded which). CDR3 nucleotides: TGTGCCTGGAGAAGAGGGAATAATTCACCCCTCCACTTT. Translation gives CAWRRGNNSPLHF.